This is a list of T cell receptor beta chains from one sample in a study of T cell repertoires in cytomegalovirus infection. Their antigens remain unidentified. Using its own MiXCR run on the reads, TCRdb lists one record per CDR3 protein. Of about 110,000 distinct CDR3 sequences listed, roughly 41% are singletons. Sequencing used CD8+ T cells from cultured PBMCs, obtained from culture after CMV antigen stimulation. The receptors shown here come from a human donor in good health (CMV status not recorded). Some clones in this sample may be carry-over from other donors' samples. Both conserved end residues are part of each CDR3. Each record gives: V gene, D gene, clone size, J gene, CDR3 protein, CDR3 DNA. D genes are given only for firm matches. Size values are once, few and many counts, or a class for expanded clones, and some rows have none.

TRBV27	.	few	TRBJ1-5	CASSWGSNQPQHF	TGTGCCAGCAGTTGGGGTAGCAATCAGCCCCAGCATTTT
TRBV13	TRBD1	few	TRBJ2-3	CASSQGAHGRTDTQYF	TGTGCCAGCAGCCAGGGGGCTCACGGGCGCACAGATACGCAGTATTTT
TRBV4-1	TRBD1	.	TRBJ1-6	CASSQTGSSPLHF	TGCGCCAGCAGCCAGACAGGGAGTTCACCCCTCCACTTT
TRBV7-9	.	.	TRBJ2-1	CASSLNSGSSYNEQFF	TGTGCCAGCAGCTTGAATAGCGGCAGCTCCTACAATGAGCAGTTCTTC
TRBV7-2	.	many	TRBJ2-2	CASSLVQGRYTGELFF	TGTGCCAGCAGCTTAGTACAGGGTAGATACACCGGGGAGCTGTTTTTT
TRBV27	.	.	TRBJ1-1	CASSLVPGTEAFF	TGTGCCAGCAGTTTAGTCCCTGGGACTGAAGCTTTCTTT
TRBV7-8	.	few	TRBJ1-6	CASSLAEAMNSPLHF	TGTGCCAGCAGCTTAGCCGAGGCCATGAATTCACCCCTCCACTTT
TRBV5-5	.	many	TRBJ1-2	CASSLEQKIATNYGYTF	TGTGCCAGCAGCTTGGAACAGAAAATAGCTACTAACTATGGCTACACCTTC
TRBV7-9	.	.	TRBJ2-7	CASSLDVLRVEQYF	TGTGCCAGCAGCTTAGATGTCCTACGCGTAGAGCAGTACTTC
TRBV14	TRBD1	few	TRBJ1-1	CASSQGRAPGTGLYTEAFF	TGTGCCAGCAGCCAAGGCAGGGCTCCCGGGACAGGGTTGTACACTGAAGCTTTCTTT
TRBV7-8	TRBD1	.	TRBJ2-2	CASSLQGVPGELFF	TGTGCCAGCAGCTTACAGGGGGTTCCCGGGGAGCTGTTTTTT
TRBV10-3	.	.	TRBJ2-5	CAISIQGQETQYF	TGTGCCATCAGCATACAGGGCCAAGAGACCCAGTACTTC
TRBV28	.	.	TRBJ1-6	CASSFRTVSSYNSPLHF	TGTGCCAGCAGTTTCCGGACCGTGAGCTCCTATAATTCACCCCTCCACTTT
TRBV2	TRBD1	few	TRBJ2-7	CASSELRTGGEREQYF	TGTGCCAGCAGTGAACTCAGGACAGGGGGAGAAAGAGAGCAGTACTTC
TRBV14	.	.	TRBJ2-2	CASNQDANTGELFF	TGTGCCAGCAACCAAGACGCGAACACCGGGGAGCTGTTTTTT
TRBV7-2	.	.	TRBJ2-7	CASMESGDYEQYF	TGTGCCAGCATGGAGTCGGGGGACTACGAGCAGTACTTC
TRBV9	.	few	TRBJ2-7	CASSVDGYEQYF	TGTGCCAGCAGCGTAGATGGCTACGAGCAGTACTTC
TRBV11-2	.	.	TRBJ2-5	CASSAPQGETQYF	TGTGCCAGCAGCGCGCCCCAGGGGGAGACCCAGTACTTC
TRBV20-1	TRBD2	.	TRBJ2-1	CSARDRLGLVYNEQFF	TGCAGTGCTAGAGATCGGCTGGGACTAGTTTACAATGAGCAGTTCTTC
TRBV28	.	.	TRBJ2-7	CASSSRDNYEQYF	TGTGCCAGCAGCTCTCGGGACAATTACGAGCAGTACTTC
TRBV7-2	.	many	TRBJ2-3	CASSSQTSDTQYF	TGTGCCAGCAGCTCGCAAACGTCAGATACGCAGTATTTT
TRBV7-3	.	few	TRBJ1-2	CASSPGWGSDGYTF	TGTGCCAGCAGCCCAGGTTGGGGCTCGGATGGCTACACCTTC
TRBV14	.	.	TRBJ1-5	CASSPHVGDVQPQHF	TGTGCCAGCAGCCCCCATGTAGGGGATGTTCAGCCCCAGCATTTT
TRBV15	.	few	TRBJ2-7	CATSKTTAYEQYF	TGTGCCACCAGCAAAACGACGGCTTACGAGCAGTACTTC
TRBV2	TRBD1	.	TRBJ2-7	CASSEGTGSYEQYF	TGTGCCAGCAGTGAGGGGACAGGGTCCTACGAGCAGTACTTC
TRBV24-1	.	.	TRBJ2-1	CATSTPPGGLDSYNEQFF	TGTGCCACCAGTACCCCCCCCGGGGGACTGGACTCCTACAATGAGCAGTTCTTC
TRBV3-1	.	.	TRBJ1-1	CASSLPSRTEAFF	TGTGCCAGCAGCCTCCCGTCCCGGACTGAAGCTTTCTTT
TRBV9	TRBD1	.	TRBJ2-1	CASSVWTGGDEQFF	TGTGCCAGCAGCGTATGGACAGGGGGAGATGAGCAGTTCTTC
TRBV14	.	.	TRBJ1-4	CASSQEGSNEKLFF	TGTGCCAGCAGCCAAGAAGGATCTAATGAAAAACTGTTTTTT